Listed below are T cell receptor beta chains from one sample, sequenced in a study of cytomegalovirus exposure and HLA in healthy donors. Sequencing was performed with immunoSEQ multiplex PCR; in TCRdb, only in-frame clones are kept and a portion is missing. This table holds around 70,000 clones, roughly 70% found once. The material sequenced was PBMCs. The receptors were sampled from a man aged 55 to 70 in good health and CMV-seropositive. Both conserved end residues are part of each CDR3. A D gene is named only where the DNA matches it firmly. Clone size is given for some rows only: seen once, a few or many times, or a class if the clone is expanded.

clone size,J gene,V gene,D gene,CDR3 DNA,CDR3 protein
NA,TRBJ1-3,TRBV7-6,TRBD1,TGTGCCAGCAGCACAGGGGCTTCCTCTGGAAACACCATATATTTT,CASSTGASSGNTIYF
few,TRBJ2-3,TRBV7-2,NA,TGTGCCAGCAGCTTCGGGGACGGGGGACGGACAGATACGCAGTATTTT,CASSFGDGGRTDTQYF
NA,TRBJ2-3,TRBV7-8,TRBD2,TGTGCCAGCAGCTTAGCAACGGGGGGACTAGCGCAGTATTTT,CASSLATGGLAQYF
NA,TRBJ2-1,TRBV6-5,TRBD2,TGTGCCAGCAGTTACTCAGGCGGGAGGCACTTCTTC,CASSYSGGRHFF
NA,TRBJ2-7,TRBV28,TRBD2,TGTGCCAGCAGTGGGACTAGCGAAACACCCTACGAGCAGTACTTC,CASSGTSETPYEQYF
NA,TRBJ2-5,TRBV30,TRBD2,TGTGCCTGGATGATCTGGGGGGGCCAAGAGACCCAGTACTTC,CAWMIWGGQETQYF
NA,TRBJ2-6,TRBV30,TRBD1,TGTGCCTGGGACAGGGGGCCTGGGGCCAACGTCCTGACTTTC,CAWDRGPGANVLTF
NA,TRBJ2-7,TRBV7-6,NA,TGTGCCAGCAGCTTAGACGGTGCGGGCGAGCAGTACTTC,CASSLDGAGEQYF
few,TRBJ2-3,TRBV29-1,TRBD2,TGCAGCGCGATATCCACTAGCGGGAGGGCAAATACGCAGTATTTT,CSAISTSGRANTQYF
NA,TRBJ2-2,TRBV18,NA,TGTGCCAGCTCACCACCTCCCCGCGGGGAGCTGTTTTTT,CASSPPPRGELFF
NA,TRBJ1-6,TRBV10-1,NA,TGCGCCAGCAGTGAGTCTATCCGCGTTTGGTCACCCCTCCACTTT,CASSESIRVWSPLHF
NA,TRBJ1-2,TRBV5-5,NA,TGTGCCAGCAGCTTGGGAGGGTCGGCTAACTATGGCTACACCTTC,CASSLGGSANYGYTF
NA,TRBJ2-3,TRBV5-1,TRBD2,TGCGCCAGCAGCTTGGTCGCTAGCGGGGTAGAGTATTTT,CASSLVASGVEYF
NA,TRBJ1-3,TRBV2,TRBD1,TGTGCCAGCTCACAGGGGGAACCCTATTCTGGAAACACCATATATTTT,CASSQGEPYSGNTIYF
once,TRBJ1-1,TRBV6-5,NA,TGTGCCAGCAGTTACAACAAGGGGCGCAGTGAAGCTTTCTTT,CASSYNKGRSEAFF
NA,TRBJ2-1,TRBV9,TRBD2,TGTGCCAGCAGCCCCCGCCTAGCGGGGGATGAGCAGTTCTTC,CASSPRLAGDEQFF
NA,TRBJ1-1,TRBV6-1,NA,TGTGCCAGCAGTCCGAAGGGGAAGAACACTGAAGCTTTCTTT,CASSPKGKNTEAFF
NA,TRBJ2-7,TRBV18,NA,TGTGCCAGCTCAACTTCTTTAAGTGAGCAGTACTTC,CASSTSLSEQYF
once,TRBJ1-5,TRBV27,TRBD1,TGTGCCAGCAGCTGGGGACAGGGGGGCCAGCCCCAGCATTTT,CASSWGQGGQPQHF
few,TRBJ1-5,TRBV27,NA,TGTGCCAGCAGCCCTCTTGGCAGGGAGGGTAATCAGCCCCAGCATTTT,CASSPLGREGNQPQHF
NA,TRBJ2-5,TRBV11-1,NA,TGTGCCAGCAGCCGGTACCAAGAGACCCAGTACTTC,CASSRYQETQYF
NA,TRBJ1-6,TRBV30,TRBD1,TGTGCCTGGAGTGGGGGGACAGGATCTTTGGGTTCACCCCTCCACTTT,CAWSGGTGSLGSPLHF
once,TRBJ2-7,TRBV6-1,NA,TGTGCCAGCAGGCCGGCCAGCCGGGGCGAGCAGTACTTC,CASRPASRGEQYF
once,TRBJ1-3,TRBV28,NA,TGTGCCAGCAGGGTCCGGGGTGCAGGAAACACCATATATTTT,CASRVRGAGNTIYF
NA,TRBJ1-3,TRBV7-9,TRBD1,TGTTCCAGCAGCTTAGCCCGGGACAGAAGGCTATTCCCCGGAAACACCATATATTTT,CSSSLARDRRLFPGNTIYF
NA,TRBJ2-5,TRBV7-8,TRBD2,TGTGCCAGCAGCTTGGGACTAGCGGGGGGGGAGGTCCAGTACTTC,CASSLGLAGGEVQYF
NA,TRBJ2-1,TRBV7-8,NA,TGTGCCAGCAGCTTAAAGCAGGGAGGTTTCGATGAGCAGTTCTTC,CASSLKQGGFDEQFF
NA,TRBJ2-3,TRBV27,TRBD2,TGTGCCAGCAGTAGGCTAGCGGGAGGGCTAGATACGCAGTATTTT,CASSRLAGGLDTQYF
NA,TRBJ2-1,TRBV2,TRBD1,TGTGCCAGCAGCTCTGCTTGGGACAGTATAGTCAATGAGCAGTTCTTC,CASSSAWDSIVNEQFF
few,TRBJ2-1,TRBV9,NA,TGTGCCAGCAGCGTGGGGGACTTGGCTTACAATGAGCAGTTCTTC,CASSVGDLAYNEQFF
NA,TRBJ2-3,TRBV6-1,NA,TGTGCCAGCAGTGAAGTAGCAACGACAGATACGCAGTATTTT,CASSEVATTDTQYF
NA,TRBJ2-3,TRBV5-5,NA,TGTGCCAGCAGCTTCCTCGCGGGGACAGATACGCAGTATTTT,CASSFLAGTDTQYF
NA,TRBJ2-7,TRBV10-1,NA,TGCGCCAGCAGTGAGTCTGGCGGGAACGAGCAGTACTTC,CASSESGGNEQYF
NA,TRBJ2-3,TRBV7-9,NA,TGTGCCAGGGCTGGGGCCACAGATACGCAGTATTTT,CARAGATDTQYF
NA,TRBJ1-1,TRBV6-4,TRBD1,TGTGCCAGCAGCCGGGACAGGGGTGGAGACGCTTTCTTT,CASSRDRGGDAFF
NA,TRBJ2-2,TRBV9,TRBD2,TGTGCCAGCAGCGCAAATAGCGGGGGTACCGGGGAGCTGTTTTTT,CASSANSGGTGELFF
NA,TRBJ2-2,TRBV7-9,NA,TGTGCACCTACGACAGTCCTCGGGGAGCTGTTTTTT,CAPTTVLGELFF
NA,TRBJ2-7,TRBV2,NA,TGTGCCAGCAATCCGGTCCCATCCTACGAGCAGTACTTC,CASNPVPSYEQYF
NA,TRBJ2-6,TRBV9,NA,TGTGCCAGCAGGAAGAGCCCTGGGGCCAACGTCCTGACTTTC,CASRKSPGANVLTF
NA,TRBJ1-2,TRBV6-5,NA,TGTGCCAGCACCCAGCAGGGCGGTGGCTACACCTTC,CASTQQGGGYTF
NA,TRBJ2-7,TRBV4-2,NA,TGTGCCAGCAGCCAAGATCTAGCTTCAGCCTACGAGCAGTACTTC,CASSQDLASAYEQYF
NA,TRBJ1-5,TRBV21-1,NA,TGTGCCAGCAGCAAGGGACAGGGAGGCAATCAGCCCCAGCATTTT,CASSKGQGGNQPQHF
NA,TRBJ2-7,TRBV6-5,TRBD1,TGTGCCAGCAGTTCGGGACAGGGGCTATCCTACGAGCAGTACTTC,CASSSGQGLSYEQYF
NA,TRBJ1-5,TRBV15,NA,TGTGCCACCAGCCCACTAGGAGTCAGGTCGACTCAGCCCCAGCATTTT,CATSPLGVRSTQPQHF
NA,TRBJ2-7,TRBV19,TRBD1,TGTGCCAGTAGTATTGGTTTCGGGACAGGGGCCTACGAGCAGTACTTC,CASSIGFGTGAYEQYF
NA,TRBJ2-7,TRBV5-1,NA,TGCGCCAGCAGCTTGACCCTTGCCGCGCGCGAGCAGTACTTC,CASSLTLAAREQYF
NA,TRBJ1-2,TRBV7-9,TRBD1,TGTGCCAGCAGCCGACAGGGAAATTGGGGCTACACCTTC,CASSRQGNWGYTF
NA,TRBJ2-7,TRBV6-1,NA,TGTGCCAGCAGTGACCCCGGCTACGAGCAGTACTTC,CASSDPGYEQYF
few,TRBJ1-2,TRBV6-1,NA,TGTGCCAGCAGTGAAGCGCTTCGAGGGAACTATGGCTACACCTTC,CASSEALRGNYGYTF
NA,TRBJ1-5,TRBV6-6,NA,TGTGCCAGCACCTTAGGAGCCGATCAGCCCCAGCATTTT,CASTLGADQPQHF
few,TRBJ2-3,TRBV6-1,NA,TGTGCCAGCAGTGAACTCCCTAGCACAGATACGCAGTATTTT,CASSELPSTDTQYF
NA,TRBJ1-5,TRBV27,NA,TGTGCCAGCAGTCTCCAGGGAATCGATCAGCCCCAGCATTTT,CASSLQGIDQPQHF
few,TRBJ2-1,TRBV13,NA,TGTGCCAGCAGCTACCGGGACTCACCAACCTACAATGAGCAGTTCTTC,CASSYRDSPTYNEQFF
NA,TRBJ2-7,TRBV6-1,NA,TGTGCCAGCAGTGATGTAGGGGCCTCCTACGAGCAGTACTTC,CASSDVGASYEQYF